What follows describes a single T cell receptor beta chain. Germline values: CDR1 MDHEN, CDR2 SYDVKM. V trimming: 5 bases; J trimming: 4 bases; junction bases outside the gene matches: 7. The length of the CDR3 is 15 residues. Authors' methods: Reference gene primer amplification yielded estimated nucleated cell counts. Using immunoSEQ multiplex PCR, the repertoire was profiled, and TCRdb retains in-frame clones only, with some absent. V and J calls and clone size are those listed in that table; D and trimming were worked out from the DNA. The top ten hold 3% of the sample, which has 270,000 or so clones, around 86% seen once. The data were taken from a study of blood T cell repertoires in COVID-19. About the study: There were acute and convalescent COVID-19 samples, and they came from the United States, Italy and Spain. PBMCs, B-cell-depleted T cells, or T cells provided the cDNA or gDNA that made up the material.

The chain has TRBV28 and TRBJ1-4, with 7 bases lining up with TRBD1. The material sequenced was peripheral blood. This sequence was found in a young woman with active or convalescent COVID-19. In DNA form, the CDR3 reads TGTGCCAGCAGTACCCGGGACAGATTTAATGAAAAACTGTTTTTT. Its protein product is CASSTRDRFNEKLFF.